This T cell receptor beta chain appears in the sequencing data of a study of technical replicates of blood from a few donors. Sequencing was performed with immunoSEQ multiplex PCR; in TCRdb, only in-frame clones are kept and a portion is missing. The data contain tens of thousands of clones, roughly 95% of them singletons. The CDR3 is made up of 17 amino acids. Trimming removed 11 bases from V and 6 bases from J; junction bases left unmatched: 17. CDR1 SNHLY and CDR2 FYNNEI come from the germline V gene. The receptor's source is a human donor in good health. The chain has TRBV2 and TRBJ2-3; 13 bases line up with TRBD2. Input material: T cells isolated from PBMCs. The DNA of the CDR3 is TGTGCCGGGAGGGACGGACTAGCGGGAGTCGTTATTGATACGCAGTATTTT. Its protein product is CAGRDGLAGVVIDTQYF.